Below, one T cell receptor beta chain is given with its context. Treatment in this sample: randomized to nivolumab then ipilimumab (arm A) or the reverse (arm B). Patients had received no earlier DNA-damaging chemotherapy. These data belong to a study of sequential checkpoint blockade in melanoma. Across the study: First-line arms were nivolumab then ipilimumab, or the reverse, randomized 1:1. Both treatment sequences were followed by maintenance nivolumab.

Data came from immunoSEQ multiplex PCR; TCRdb stores just in-frame clones and leaves some out. This sample has around 18,000 clones; roughly two thirds occur once, and the top ten carry about 20%. The length of the CDR3 is 15 residues. CDR1 and CDR2 (germline): MDHEN, SYDVKM. V was cut by 3 bases and J by 0 bases, with 12 bases left in between. The sample consisted of CD8+ T cells sorted from blood (inferred from file names), taken from a patient given nivolumab and ipilimumab in sequence. This sequence originates from a human donor with melanoma. The chain employs TRBV28 and TRBJ2-7; TRBD2 might be the D (5 bases). The CDR3 coding sequence is TGTGCCAGCAGTTTGTCGAGTACTAGCTCCTACGAGCAGTACTTC. Its protein product is CASSLSSTSSYEQYF.